This entry lists 14 T cell receptor beta chains sequenced from one sample in a study of vaccination effects on CD4 cells after COVID-19. TCRdb's copy holds only in-frame clones and misses some; the assay was immunoSEQ multiplex PCR. The repertoire includes about 37,000 clones, approximately 72% of them detected once, and around 3% sits in the top ten. Isolation of CD4+ T cells took place after less than twelve days of culture. No cognate antigen is known for these TCRs. The sample consisted of CD4+ T cells from PBMCs cultured without peptide, taken before COVID-19 vaccination. Source of these receptors: a human donor who received a COVID-19 vaccine.

The V gene is TRBV28, the J gene TRBJ2-5; 10 nucleotides agree with TRBD1. V trimming: 5 bases; J trimming: 7 bases; junction bases outside the gene matches: 7. CDR3 length: 14 amino acids. Germline V gene lookup returns CDR1 MDHEN and CDR2 SYDVKM. CDR3 in amino acids: CASSPGQGRGTQYF. As DNA, the CDR3 is TGTGCCAGCAGTCCGGGACAGGGGAGGGGGACCCAGTACTTC.

This clone was seen a single time. This chain joins TRBV19 and TRBJ2-1; 9 bases are a match to TRBD2. CDR1 and CDR2 (germline): LNHDA, SQIVND (reference sequence). This CDR3 is 13 amino acids long. The trim removed 8 bases at V and 7 bases at J, leaving 6 bases unmatched. This CDR3 reads CASRGLARNEQFF. The CDR3 nucleotides are TGTGCCAGTCGGGGACTAGCTAGGAATGAGCAGTTCTTC.

The gene calls are TRBV6-2 or TRBV6-3 and TRBJ2-7; 9 bases fit TRBD2. Per the germline V gene, CDR1 is MNHEY and CDR2 is SVGEGT. V shed 0 bases, J shed 6 bases, and the junction held 12 bases outside the gene matches. The CDR3 contains 17 residues. DNA of the CDR3: TGTGCCAGCAGTTACTCCCGGACTAGCGCGGGATCGGGCGAGCAGTACTTC. It codes for CASSYSRTSAGSGEQYF.

This clone was counted a few times. The J gene is TRBJ2-7, the V gene TRBV5-1; 10 bases line up with TRBD1. Germline V gene data show CDR1 as SGHRS and CDR2 as YFSETQ. The CDR3 covers 16 residues. After removal of 0 bases from V and 7 bases from J, the junction contained 10 bases not matched to a gene. Written as DNA, the CDR3 is TGCGCCAGCAGCTTGGGAACCGGGACAGGGGTTGGAGAGCAGTACTTC. Encoded protein: CASSLGTGTGVGEQYF.

The CDR3 region is CASSPRESGWGTDTQYF. CDR3 nucleotides: TGTGCCAGCAGCCCACGGGAGTCGGGATGGGGCACAGATACGCAGTATTTT. The chain has TRBV5-4 and TRBJ2-3, with D maybe TRBD2 (6 bases). Germline V gene sequence: CDR1 SGHNT, CDR2 YYREEE (reference sequence). With 4 bases removed from V and 1 base from J, the gap between germline ends came to 19 bases. The CDR3 spans 17 residues. Looking up the rest from reference TRBV5-4 and TRBJ2-3 gives the full variable domain: ETGVTQSPTHLIKTRGQQVTLRCSSQSGHNTVSWYQQALGQGPQFIFQYYREEENGRGNFPPRFSGLQFPNYSSELNVNALELDDSALYLCASSPRESGWGTDTQYFGPGTRLTVL.

The chain combines TRBV9 with TRBJ2-3, with TRBD2 identical over 7 bases. V trimming: 0 bases; J trimming: 2 bases; junction bases outside the gene matches: 6. CDR3 size: 16 residues. CDR1 SGDLS and CDR2 YYNGEE come from the germline V gene. Here the CDR3 reads CASSVDWEGSTDTQYF. Here the CDR3 DNA reads TGTGCCAGCAGCGTAGATTGGGAGGGCTCCACAGATACGCAGTATTTT. Using reference TRBV9 and TRBJ2-3 for the parts outside the CDR3, the full variable domain is DSGVTQTPKHLITATGQRVTLRCSPRSGDLSVYWYQQSLDQGLQFLIQYYNGEERAKGNILERFSAQQFPDLHSELNLSSLELGDSALYFCASSVDWEGSTDTQYFGPGTRLTVL.

This chain's CDR3 is CASSYRLAGLLTYNEQFF. CDR3 DNA: TGCGCCAGCAGCTACCGACTAGCGGGACTCTTAACCTACAATGAGCAGTTCTTC. The rearrangement uses TRBV5-1 and TRBJ2-1; 11 bases match TRBD2. V was pared by 3 bases and J by 2 bases, with 10 bases of the junction left unmatched. Germline V gives CDR1 SGHRS, CDR2 YFSETQ. The CDR3 consists of 18 residues.

The rearrangement uses TRBV6-6 and TRBJ2-1; D gene uncertain. Germline V lookup: CDR1 MNHNY, CDR2 SVGAGI (reference sequence). CDR3 length: 13 residues. Trimming took 1 base from V and 8 from J, leaving 9 bases between them. CDR3 amino acids: CASSYYDRDEQFF. CDR3 nucleotides: TGTGCCAGCAGTTACTATGACCGAGATGAGCAGTTCTTC.

This clone was counted a few times. The chain combines TRBV5-1 with TRBJ2-7; the match to TRBD1 covers 10 bases. The V gene end was trimmed by 0 bases and the J gene end by 5 bases; junction bases not matched to a gene: 2. The CDR3 covers 14 residues. Germline CDR1 and CDR2: SGHRS and YFSETQ. The CDR3 coding sequence is TGCGCCAGCAGCTTGGTAGGGACAGGGGACGAGCAGTACTTC. The encoded protein is CASSLVGTGDEQYF.

This chain connects TRBV12-3 or TRBV12-4 to TRBJ1-1, with D perhaps matching TRBD1 (6 bases). The ends were cut back, 8 bases at V and 5 bases at J, with 12 bases in the middle. The CDR3 consists of 12 residues. The CDR3 sequence is CASRGQWTEAFF. The CDR3 DNA follows: TGTGCCAGCCGTGGACAGTGGACTGAAGCTTTCTTT.

V is TRBV3-1 (or the pseudogene TRBV3-2) and J is TRBJ2-7; D is unclear. The CDR3 is made up of 11 amino acids. Germline values: CDR1 LGHDT, CDR2 YNNKEL (reference sequence). Deletions cut 3 bases from V and 1 base from J, with 1 base between. The CDR3 DNA follows: TGTGCCAGCAGCCATTCCTACGAGCAGTACTTC. Its protein is CASSHSYEQYF.

The chain joins TRBV20-1 to TRBJ1-2, with D unresolved. CDR1 and CDR2 from the germline V gene are DFQATT and SNEGSKA (reference sequence). The CDR3 is 12 residues long. Trimming took off 3 bases at V and 5 bases at J, with 10 bases between the two ends. The CDR3 coding sequence is TGCAGTGCTAGTCGCCAGGCGTATGGCTACACCTTC. Protein product: CSASRQAYGYTF.

V is TRBV5-6 and J is TRBJ1-6, with D uncertain. Germline lookup yields CDR1 SGHDT and CDR2 YYEEEE. The CDR3 length is 14 residues. Trimming cost V 0 bases and J 7 bases, with 8 bases left between them. The CDR3 coding sequence is TGTGCCAGCAGCTTGGTAGGGAGAAATTCACCCCTCCACTTT. Its protein product is CASSLVGRNSPLHF.

The chain combines TRBV25-1 with TRBJ1-2; the D is unclear. CDR3 size: 14 residues. Germline lookup yields CDR1 MGHDK and CDR2 SYGVNS. Trimming took 2 bases from V and 8 from J, leaving 15 bases between them. The chain's CDR3 is CASSELRTGQGYTF. DNA of the CDR3: TGTGCCAGCAGTGAACTCCGAACCGGGCAGGGCTACACCTTC.